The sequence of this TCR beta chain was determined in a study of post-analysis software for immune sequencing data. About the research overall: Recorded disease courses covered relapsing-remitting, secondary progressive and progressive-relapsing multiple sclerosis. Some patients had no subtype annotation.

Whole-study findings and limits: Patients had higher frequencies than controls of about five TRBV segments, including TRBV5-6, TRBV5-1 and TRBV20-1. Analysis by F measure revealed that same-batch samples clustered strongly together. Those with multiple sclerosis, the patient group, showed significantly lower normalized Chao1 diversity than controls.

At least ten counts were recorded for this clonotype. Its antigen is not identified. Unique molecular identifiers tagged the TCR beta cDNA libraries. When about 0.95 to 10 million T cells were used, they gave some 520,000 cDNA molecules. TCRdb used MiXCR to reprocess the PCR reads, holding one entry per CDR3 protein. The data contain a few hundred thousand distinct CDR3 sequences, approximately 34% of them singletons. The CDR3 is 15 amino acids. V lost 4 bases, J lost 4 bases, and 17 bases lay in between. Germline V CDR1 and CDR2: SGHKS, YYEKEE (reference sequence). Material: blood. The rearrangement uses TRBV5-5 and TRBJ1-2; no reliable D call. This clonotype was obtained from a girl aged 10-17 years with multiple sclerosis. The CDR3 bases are TGTGCCAGCAGCCCGGAGCCCGGGATCACCTATGGCTACACCTTC. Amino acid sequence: CASSPEPGITYGYTF.